The present TCR beta chain was sequenced within a study of OX40 agonist ivuxolimab in advanced cancers. Findings and caveats of the study: Dose levels from 0.1 to 3.0 mg/kg saw CD4+ and CD8+ blood T cells expand clonally by week 6. Expansion of clones was among the lowest in partial responders at 0.1-3.0 mg/kg.

This clone was observed a few times. Its antigen is still unknown. Method: immunoSEQ multiplex PCR; TCRdb's copy keeps in-frame clones and lacks some. The table has about 46,000 clones, around 82% seen once. Germline V gene data show CDR1 as LGHNA and CDR2 as YNFKEQ. Trimming removed 0 bases from V and 8 bases from J, with 10 bases in between. This CDR3 is built from 13 residues. The sequence was collected from an adult with an advanced solid tumor such as melanoma, head and neck, liver or kidney cancer. V and J are TRBV4-2 and TRBJ1-2; D is uncertain. The source material was CD4+ or CD8+ T cells sorted from blood, sampled in a trial of the OX40 agonist ivuxolimab. The DNA of the CDR3 is TGTGCCAGCAGCCAAGATTCCGGGCAGGGCTACACCTTC. Protein: CASSQDSGQGYTF.